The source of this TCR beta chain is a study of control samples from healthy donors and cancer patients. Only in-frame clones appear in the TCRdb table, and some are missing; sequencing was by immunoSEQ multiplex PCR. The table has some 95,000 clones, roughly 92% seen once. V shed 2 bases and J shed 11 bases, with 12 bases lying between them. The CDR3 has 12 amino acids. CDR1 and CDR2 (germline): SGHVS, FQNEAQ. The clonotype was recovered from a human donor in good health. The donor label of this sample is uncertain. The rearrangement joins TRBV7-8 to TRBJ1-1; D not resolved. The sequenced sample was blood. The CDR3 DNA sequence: TGTGCCAGCAGCTTATCCGGAACAACCGCTTTCTTT. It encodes CASSLSGTTAFF. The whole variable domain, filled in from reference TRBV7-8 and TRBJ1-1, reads GAGVSQSPRYKVAKRGQDVALRCDPISGHVSLFWYQQALGQGPEFLTYFQNEAQLDKSGLPSDRFFAERPEGSVSTLKIQRTQQEDSAVYLCASSLSGTTAFFGQGTRLTVV.